A selection of T cell receptor beta chains follows, all from one sample in a study of T cell responses to AZD1222 COVID-19 vaccine. Method: immunoSEQ multiplex PCR; TCRdb's copy keeps in-frame clones and lacks some. The sample includes some 180,000 clones, approximately 93% of them seen just once. The sequenced sample was peripheral blood, obtained 28 days after the second AZD1222 dose. The receptors were gathered from an adult who received the AZD1222 COVID-19 vaccine. The CDR3 runs from the conserved cysteine through the conserved F or W. D genes are given only for firm matches. Clone size, where shown, is once, few, many, or a class for clones that have expanded.

CDR3nt: TGTGCCAGCAGTTACGGGACAGGGGCAACTAATGAAAAACTGTTTTTT
CDR3aa: CASSYGTGATNEKLFF
j_gene: TRBJ1-4
abundance: once
d_gene: TRBD1
v_gene: TRBV6-5

CDR3nt: TGTGCTAGCAGCTCGGGGACAGCCGTCTCTGGAAACACCATATATTTT
CDR3aa: CASSSGTAVSGNTIYF
j_gene: TRBJ1-3
abundance: .
d_gene: TRBD1
v_gene: TRBV7-7

CDR3nt: TGTGCCAGCTCCACCAGGACAGTTGGAGCGGGAGATCTATCTGGGGAGCTGTTTTTT
CDR3aa: CASSTRTVGAGDLSGELFF
j_gene: TRBJ2-2
abundance: .
d_gene: TRBD2
v_gene: TRBV18

CDR3nt: TGTGCCAGCAGCCGCATAGGGACAGGGACCTACAATGAGCAGTTCTTC
CDR3aa: CASSRIGTGTYNEQFF
j_gene: TRBJ2-1
abundance: .
d_gene: TRBD1
v_gene: TRBV7-9

CDR3nt: TGTGCCAGCAGCGTAGGGGAGGGACAGGGCCTCCTCTCCTACGAGCAGTACTTC
CDR3aa: CASSVGEGQGLLSYEQYF
j_gene: TRBJ2-7
abundance: .
d_gene: TRBD1
v_gene: TRBV9

CDR3nt: TGTGCCAGCAGTTACTTGGGGCCAGGGGGCAATCAGCCCCAGCATTTT
CDR3aa: CASSYLGPGGNQPQHF
j_gene: TRBJ1-5
abundance: .
d_gene: .
v_gene: TRBV6-5

CDR3nt: TGTGCCAGCAGCGTAGGGGTTGGTGGACAGGGACGATCACCCCTCCACTTT
CDR3aa: CASSVGVGGQGRSPLHF
j_gene: TRBJ1-6
abundance: .
d_gene: TRBD1
v_gene: TRBV9

CDR3nt: TGTGCCAGTAGTGGACTAGCGGGGACAGATACGCAGTATTTT
CDR3aa: CASSGLAGTDTQYF
j_gene: TRBJ2-3
abundance: once
d_gene: TRBD2
v_gene: TRBV19

CDR3nt: TGTGCCAGCAGCGGGGACAGGGCTAGAGGCCCTGAAGCTTTCTTT
CDR3aa: CASSGDRARGPEAFF
j_gene: TRBJ1-1
abundance: .
d_gene: TRBD1
v_gene: TRBV7-9

CDR3nt: TGTGCCAGCAGCTTGGGACGCAATCAGCCCCAGCATTTT
CDR3aa: CASSLGRNQPQHF
j_gene: TRBJ1-5
abundance: .
d_gene: .
v_gene: TRBV5-6

CDR3nt: TGTGCCAGCAGCCACGGACGGAGCTCCTACGAGCAGTACTTC
CDR3aa: CASSHGRSSYEQYF
j_gene: TRBJ2-7
abundance: .
d_gene: .
v_gene: TRBV3-1/TRBV3-2

CDR3nt: TGTGCCAGCAGCCTGGGACACTTGAACACTGAAGCTTTCTTT
CDR3aa: CASSLGHLNTEAFF
j_gene: TRBJ1-1
abundance: .
d_gene: .
v_gene: TRBV3-1/TRBV3-2

CDR3nt: TGTGCCTGGAGTGTACGTTATAACAGGGGGGAAGCTTTCTTT
CDR3aa: CAWSVRYNRGEAFF
j_gene: TRBJ1-1
abundance: .
d_gene: TRBD1
v_gene: TRBV30

CDR3nt: TGTGCCAGCAGCCGCACAGGGGGCTATGGCTACACCTTC
CDR3aa: CASSRTGGYGYTF
j_gene: TRBJ1-2
abundance: .
d_gene: TRBD1
v_gene: TRBV12-3/TRBV12-4

CDR3nt: TGTGCCAGCAGCAACCCAGTCAAAGGCAGGGGAGATTGGACGAATGGCTACACCTTC
CDR3aa: CASSNPVKGRGDWTNGYTF
j_gene: TRBJ1-2
abundance: .
d_gene: .
v_gene: TRBV21-1

CDR3nt: TGTGCCAGTAGTATGGCAGGGATTTACAATGAGCAGTTCTTC
CDR3aa: CASSMAGIYNEQFF
j_gene: TRBJ2-1
abundance: .
d_gene: .
v_gene: TRBV19

CDR3nt: TGTGCCAGCTCATTCGACAGGGCTAACACTGAAGCTTTCTTT
CDR3aa: CASSFDRANTEAFF
j_gene: TRBJ1-1
abundance: .
d_gene: TRBD1
v_gene: TRBV18

CDR3nt: TGTGCCAGCAGCTCCTCGAGGAGCGACACTGAAGCTTTCTTT
CDR3aa: CASSSSRSDTEAFF
j_gene: TRBJ1-1
abundance: .
d_gene: .
v_gene: TRBV7-9

CDR3nt: TGTGCCAGCAGTAGATCCAGGACTAGCGGGGGGCACGGGGAGCTGTTTTTT
CDR3aa: CASSRSRTSGGHGELFF
j_gene: TRBJ2-2
abundance: .
d_gene: TRBD2
v_gene: TRBV27

CDR3nt: TGTGCTAGCAGCTTAGGGTTCAGGGGAGGAGAGACCCAGTACTTC
CDR3aa: CASSLGFRGGETQYF
j_gene: TRBJ2-5
abundance: .
d_gene: .
v_gene: TRBV7-7

CDR3nt: TGTGCCAGTAGTATCAACACCGCTAGCACAGATACGCAGTATTTT
CDR3aa: CASSINTASTDTQYF
j_gene: TRBJ2-3
abundance: .
d_gene: .
v_gene: TRBV19

CDR3nt: TGTGCCAGCAGCTTAATCCCGGCGGGACTCCTCGAAGGGGCCAACGTCCTGACTTTC
CDR3aa: CASSLIPAGLLEGANVLTF
j_gene: TRBJ2-6
abundance: .
d_gene: .
v_gene: TRBV7-3

CDR3nt: TGCGCCAGCAGCTTGAAGTGGGACTATGGCTACACCTTC
CDR3aa: CASSLKWDYGYTF
j_gene: TRBJ1-2
abundance: .
d_gene: .
v_gene: TRBV5-1

CDR3nt: TGCGCCAGCAGCCAATCTACATCGGGGAGGAACGATGACGAGCAGTACTTC
CDR3aa: CASSQSTSGRNDDEQYF
j_gene: TRBJ2-7
abundance: .
d_gene: .
v_gene: TRBV4-3

CDR3nt: TGTGCCAGTAGTATCAAGACTAGCGGGAGGAGCTCCTACAATGAGCAGTTCTTC
CDR3aa: CASSIKTSGRSSYNEQFF
j_gene: TRBJ2-1
abundance: .
d_gene: TRBD2
v_gene: TRBV19

CDR3nt: TGTGCCAGTAGTATAGGCAGGGGGACAGTCAACTATGGCTACACCTTC
CDR3aa: CASSIGRGTVNYGYTF
j_gene: TRBJ1-2
abundance: .
d_gene: TRBD1
v_gene: TRBV19

CDR3nt: TGCAGCGTCTCAGGGCTGGTCACAGATACGCAGTATTTT
CDR3aa: CSVSGLVTDTQYF
j_gene: TRBJ2-3
abundance: .
d_gene: .
v_gene: TRBV29-1

CDR3nt: TGTGCCAGCTCACCAGACAGGGGAGTTGGCTACACCTTC
CDR3aa: CASSPDRGVGYTF
j_gene: TRBJ1-2
abundance: .
d_gene: TRBD1
v_gene: TRBV18

CDR3nt: TGTGCCAGCAGCCTCGGACAGGGAAGGAAGCCCCAGCATTTT
CDR3aa: CASSLGQGRKPQHF
j_gene: TRBJ1-5
abundance: once
d_gene: TRBD1
v_gene: TRBV6-5

CDR3nt: TGTGCCAGCAGCGCCAGGGGGAGGCCGTCAACTAGCGTTAGCTCCTACGAGCAGTACTTC
CDR3aa: CASSARGRPSTSVSSYEQYF
j_gene: TRBJ2-7
abundance: .
d_gene: .
v_gene: TRBV2

CDR3nt: TGTGCCAGCAGCCCGGGACAGGGGTTCAATCAGCCCCAGCATTTT
CDR3aa: CASSPGQGFNQPQHF
j_gene: TRBJ1-5
abundance: .
d_gene: TRBD1
v_gene: TRBV5-4

CDR3nt: TGTGCCATCAGTGGGACAGCACAAGAGACCCAGTACTTC
CDR3aa: CAISGTAQETQYF
j_gene: TRBJ2-5
abundance: .
d_gene: .
v_gene: TRBV10-3

CDR3nt: TGTGCCAGCAGACTATCGGGACAGGGAGCGAGAGGCTACACCTTC
CDR3aa: CASRLSGQGARGYTF
j_gene: TRBJ1-2
abundance: .
d_gene: TRBD1
v_gene: TRBV7-8

CDR3nt: TGTGCTAGTGGGGGCACTGAAGCTTTCTTT
CDR3aa: CASGGTEAFF
j_gene: TRBJ1-1
abundance: .
d_gene: .
v_gene: TRBV12-5

CDR3nt: TGTGCCTGGATACAACTCGGACAGACCCTGAGGGGACTGAACACTGAAGCTTTCTTT
CDR3aa: CAWIQLGQTLRGLNTEAFF
j_gene: TRBJ1-1
abundance: .
d_gene: .
v_gene: TRBV30

CDR3nt: TGTGCCAGCAGTGAAGGGCCCCGGGACAGGGCGGACTATGGCTACACCTTC
CDR3aa: CASSEGPRDRADYGYTF
j_gene: TRBJ1-2
abundance: .
d_gene: TRBD1
v_gene: TRBV2

CDR3nt: TGTGCCAGCAGTGAGTCAGGAAAGGAAAAACTGTTTTTT
CDR3aa: CASSESGKEKLFF
j_gene: TRBJ1-4
abundance: .
d_gene: .
v_gene: TRBV2

CDR3nt: TGTGCCAGCAGGAAAGGGGGGGGGAACTACGAGCAGTACTTC
CDR3aa: CASRKGGGNYEQYF
j_gene: TRBJ2-7
abundance: .
d_gene: .
v_gene: TRBV3-1/TRBV3-2

CDR3nt: TGTGCCAGCAACCCCGACAGGGCGGTAGATACGCAGTATTTT
CDR3aa: CASNPDRAVDTQYF
j_gene: TRBJ2-3
abundance: .
d_gene: TRBD1
v_gene: TRBV2

CDR3nt: TGTGCCAGTTGCCGGGACATCAATCAGCCCCAGCATTTT
CDR3aa: CASCRDINQPQHF
j_gene: TRBJ1-5
abundance: .
d_gene: .
v_gene: TRBV19

CDR3nt: TGTGCCAGCAGCTTAGGTCAGGCAGGATCCCCAGATACGCAGTATTTT
CDR3aa: CASSLGQAGSPDTQYF
j_gene: TRBJ2-3
abundance: .
d_gene: .
v_gene: TRBV7-6

CDR3nt: TGCGCCAGCAGCCAAGATTTCAGACAGGCCGATCAAAGCTACACCTTC
CDR3aa: CASSQDFRQADQSYTF
j_gene: TRBJ1-2
abundance: .
d_gene: .
v_gene: TRBV4-3

CDR3nt: TGTGCCAGCAGCTTAGTAGGGGGGCGTTCCACAGATACGCAGTATTTT
CDR3aa: CASSLVGGRSTDTQYF
j_gene: TRBJ2-3
abundance: .
d_gene: .
v_gene: TRBV7-6

CDR3nt: TGTGCCAGTAGTGTGGACAGGGGTGCGGATGGCTACACCTTC
CDR3aa: CASSVDRGADGYTF
j_gene: TRBJ1-2
abundance: .
d_gene: TRBD1
v_gene: TRBV19

CDR3nt: TGTGCCAGCAGCGAGAGAGGGTTGAGGACAGATACGCAGTATTTT
CDR3aa: CASSERGLRTDTQYF
j_gene: TRBJ2-3
abundance: .
d_gene: .
v_gene: TRBV6-5

CDR3nt: TGTGCCAGCAGTGCTCACGGGAACTATGGCTACACCTTC
CDR3aa: CASSAHGNYGYTF
j_gene: TRBJ1-2
abundance: .
d_gene: .
v_gene: TRBV12-3/TRBV12-4

CDR3nt: TGTGCCAGCAGCCAGGACAGAAATTCACCCCTCCACTTT
CDR3aa: CASSQDRNSPLHF
j_gene: TRBJ1-6
abundance: .
d_gene: .
v_gene: TRBV11-2

CDR3nt: TGCGCCAGCAGCCAAGTTGCGGGTGTCACAGATACGCAGTATTTT
CDR3aa: CASSQVAGVTDTQYF
j_gene: TRBJ2-3
abundance: .
d_gene: .
v_gene: TRBV4-1

CDR3nt: TGTGCCAGCAACCCGATCACAGGGAGCCGGGGGACCAGTGAGCAGTTCTTC
CDR3aa: CASNPITGSRGTSEQFF
j_gene: TRBJ2-1
abundance: .
d_gene: .
v_gene: TRBV13